This TCR beta chain is from a study of spatial heterogeneity in lung cancer. V lost 4 bases and J lost 6, with 16 bases in between. Germline V lookup: CDR1 DFQATT, CDR2 SNEGSKA (reference sequence). CDR3 length: 14 residues. As for time point: blood at routine non-recurrence follow-up after resection. Unsorted samples of tumor, nontumor lung or frozen PBMC had their whole RNA sequenced. In the library, each TCR cDNA molecule bore its own unique molecular identifier. TCRdb passed the 5' RACE reads through MiXCR, listing each CDR3 protein once. Among under 150,000 distinct CDR3 sequences, 12% were seen once, and the ten largest hold approximately 16%. This clonotype was recorded many times.

The chain links TRBV20-1 to TRBJ2-1; tentatively, D is TRBD1 (7 bases). The receptor's source is a male donor with early-stage non-small cell lung cancer. The material sequenced was PBMCs, taken at follow-up. The CDR3 DNA is TGCAGTGCTATGACAGGGCGGGGTCTCAATGAGCAGTTCTTC. Its protein is CSAMTGRGLNEQFF.